The 24 T cell receptor beta chains reported below all come from one sample, sequenced in a study of blood T cell repertoires in COVID-19. Assay used: immunoSEQ multiplex PCR; TCRdb lists only in-frame clones, some missing. The sample lists approximately 200,000 clones; roughly 80% were seen once. The sample consisted of peripheral blood. The receptor set was obtained from a middle-aged woman with COVID-19, enrolled during active disease.

This clone appeared many times. This rearrangement joins TRBV9 to TRBJ2-2, with 8 bases that match TRBD1. This CDR3 has 16 amino acids. The J segment lost 5 bases and the V segment lost 4 bases, leaving 10 bases of the junction unmatched. Germline CDR1 SGDLS, CDR2 YYNGEE. For the CDR3, the DNA is TGTGCCAGCAGCCCCCGGACAGGGCTATCTACCGGGGAGCTGTTTTTT. Translation: CASSPRTGLSTGELFF.

In regard to this clone: Other DNA sequences in the sample encode the same CDR3. The chain links TRBV7-2 to TRBJ2-2; D is uncertain. The germline CDR1 and CDR2 sequences are SGHTA and FQGNSA. This CDR3 contains 15 residues. Deletions cut 1 base from V and 2 bases from J, with 8 bases between. In DNA form, the CDR3 reads TGTGCCAGCAGCTTAGACGGCGGTAACACCGGGGAGCTGTTTTTT. It encodes CASSLDGGNTGELFF.

The chain recombines TRBV3-1 (or the pseudogene TRBV3-2) with TRBJ2-7, with 13 positions matching TRBD2. J lost 3 bases, V lost 8 bases, and 10 bases had no gene match. The CDR3 consists of 16 residues. Germline V gene lookup returns CDR1 LGHDT and CDR2 YNNKEL (reference sequence). CDR3 in amino acids: CASGGIRTSGSYEQYF. The DNA for the CDR3 is TGTGCCAGCGGGGGGATCAGGACTAGCGGGAGCTACGAGCAGTACTTC.

This clone appeared a few times. V and J are TRBV7-6 and TRBJ2-3; 8 bases are a match to TRBD1. The CDR3 consists of 15 residues. Looked up from germline, CDR1 is SGHVS and CDR2 is FNYEAQ. Unmatched junction bases numbered 5, after V lost 5 bases and J lost 1 base. The CDR3 sequence: CASSVQGAGTDTQYF. The CDR3 DNA follows: TGTGCCAGCAGCGTTCAGGGGGCCGGCACAGATACGCAGTATTTT.

The rearrangement joins TRBV5-4 to TRBJ1-1; D is unclear. Per germline, CDR1 SGHNT and CDR2 YYREEE (reference sequence). Trimming took off 3 bases at V and 5 bases at J, with 11 bases between the two ends. The CDR3 consists of 13 residues. CDR3 in amino acids: CASSSAGGTEAFF. CDR3 DNA: TGTGCCAGCAGCTCGGCGGGAGGGACTGAAGCTTTCTTT.

The rearrangement uses TRBV27 and TRBJ1-5; the D gene is possibly TRBD1 (6 bases). Germline V gives CDR1 MNHEY, CDR2 SMNVEV (reference sequence). CDR3 length: 15 amino acids. V was trimmed by 5 bases and J by 0 bases, leaving 11 bases between them. The CDR3 reads CASSPGANSNQPQHF. The DNA of the CDR3 is TGTGCCAGCAGTCCAGGGGCAAATAGCAATCAGCCCCAGCATTTT.

The chain carries TRBV2 and TRBJ2-7, with a weak D call TRBD2 (6 bases). The CDR3 loop spans 15 amino acids. CDR1 is SNHLY, CDR2 FYNNEI, per germline. The V end was cut by 2 bases, the J end by 2 bases, with 13 bases between. The CDR3 here is CASSEPLARTYEQYF. The CDR3 DNA follows: TGTGCCAGCAGTGAACCACTAGCACGAACCTACGAGCAGTACTTC. Full variable domain (missing parts from reference TRBV2 and TRBJ2-7): EPEVTQTPSHQVTQMGQEVILRCVPISNHLYFYWYRQILGQKVEFLVSFYNNEISEKSEIFDDQFSVERPDGSNFTLKIRSTKLEDSAMYFCASSEPLARTYEQYFGPGTRLTVT.

The table lists this clone with a few counts. The V and J genes are TRBV3-1 (or the pseudogene TRBV3-2) and TRBJ1-2; D gene ambiguous. The V gene's germline CDR1 is LGHDT and CDR2 YNNKEL (reference sequence). The V gene lost 11 bases and the J gene lost 4 bases, with 11 bases spanning the gap. The CDR3 spans 11 residues. The CDR3 sequence: CAASRGYGYTF. The DNA for the CDR3 is TGTGCCGCCAGCCGCGGCTATGGCTACACCTTC.

V gene TRBV18 combines with J gene TRBJ2-3; D is possibly TRBD1 (6 bases). V was trimmed by 5 bases and J by 4 bases, leaving 13 bases between them. Germline V lookup: CDR1 KGHSH, CDR2 LQKENI. The CDR3 is 14 residues long. The CDR3 sequence: CASSTTGYPDTQYF. For the CDR3, the DNA is TGTGCCAGCTCAACCACAGGGTATCCAGATACGCAGTATTTT.

The chain links TRBV12-3 or TRBV12-4 to TRBJ1-2; D might be TRBD1 (5 bases). This CDR3 is built from 11 residues. V lost 3 bases and J lost 8, with 7 bases in between. The CDR3 DNA sequence: TGTGCCAGCAGTTTGGGGCAAGGCTACACCTTC. This encodes CASSLGQGYTF.

The chain uses TRBV5-1 and TRBJ2-5; D is uncertain. V lost 0 bases, J lost 0 bases, and 6 bases lay in between. This CDR3 is built from 14 residues. Germline V CDR1 and CDR2: SGHRS, YFSETQ. CDR3 sequence (DNA): TGCGCCAGCAGCTTGGCCGCAGACCAAGAGACCCAGTACTTC. It encodes CASSLAADQETQYF.

V and J are TRBV2 and TRBJ2-1; D might be TRBD1 (6 bases). V lost 7 bases and J 12 bases, leaving 19 bases between the germline ends. The CDR3 runs to 13 residues. Germline V lookup: CDR1 SNHLY, CDR2 FYNNEI. This CDR3 reads CASIPQGPLWQFF. The CDR3, as DNA: TGTGCCAGCATTCCCCAGGGGCCTTTGTGGCAGTTCTTC.

The chain uses TRBV30 and TRBJ1-2; 9 nucleotides agree with TRBD1. CDR3 length: 15 residues. V was clipped by 0 bases and J by 4 bases; unmatched bases: 6. The V gene's germline CDR1 is GTSNPN and CDR2 SVGIG (reference sequence). The DNA for the CDR3 is TGTGCCTGGAGTGTCCCGGGACAGGGAAGCTATGGCTACACCTTC. This encodes CAWSVPGQGSYGYTF.

The rearrangement links TRBV2 to TRBJ2-3, with 7 nucleotides matching TRBD2. CDR1 and CDR2 from the germline V gene are SNHLY and FYNNEI. The junction had 5 bases not matched to a gene; V was cut back by 2 bases and J by 12 bases. The CDR3 sequence is 12 residues long. CDR3 coding DNA: TGTGCCAGCAGTGAACGCAGCGGGACCCAGTATTTT. Translated, it gives CASSERSGTQYF. Using reference TRBV2 and TRBJ2-3 for the parts outside the CDR3, the full variable domain is EPEVTQTPSHQVTQMGQEVILRCVPISNHLYFYWYRQILGQKVEFLVSFYNNEISEKSEIFDDQFSVERPDGSNFTLKIRSTKLEDSAMYFCASSERSGTQYFGPGTRLTVL.

V and J are TRBV7-8 and TRBJ2-6; the D is unclear. CDR3 size: 20 residues. CDR1 is SGHVS, CDR2 FQNEAQ, per germline. Trimming took off 0 bases at V and 0 bases at J, with 18 bases between the two ends. The CDR3 nucleotides are TGTGCCAGCAGCTTAGCAAGTCTTACTTCCTTCACCTCTGGGGCCAACGTCCTGACTTTC. Encoded protein: CASSLASLTSFTSGANVLTF.

This clone is a singleton in its sample. V is TRBV14 and J is TRBJ1-1; D is unresolved. Trimming cost V 1 base and J 6 bases, with 9 bases left between them. Germline V CDR1 and CDR2: SGHDN, FVKESK. The CDR3 spans 13 residues. In DNA, the CDR3 is TGTGCCAGCAGCCAAGGGGCAGTATCTGAAGCTTTCTTT. The encoded protein is CASSQGAVSEAFF.

This clone is a singleton in its sample. The chain links TRBV7-2 to TRBJ1-6; D unresolved. V was pared by 5 bases and J by 7 bases, with 18 bases between. The CDR3 is 16 amino acids. CDR1 is SGHTA, CDR2 FQGNSA, per germline. The chain's CDR3 is CASSPLLSIRNSPLHF. As DNA, the CDR3 is TGTGCCAGCAGCCCTTTATTATCTATCCGAAATTCACCCCTCCACTTT.

The gene calls are TRBV7-9 and TRBJ1-2; 8 bases line up with TRBD1. The CDR3 has 14 residues. J was trimmed by 7 bases and V by 4 bases; bases with no gene match: 8. CDR1 SEHNR and CDR2 FQNEAQ come from the germline V gene (reference sequence). CDR3 coding DNA: TGTGCCAGCAGCTCCCCCGGGACAGGCTCTGGCTACACCTTC. Protein: CASSSPGTGSGYTF. Full variable domain (missing parts from reference TRBV7-9 and TRBJ1-2): DTGVSQNPRHKITKRGQNVTFRCDPISEHNRLYWYRQTLGQGPEFLTYFQNEAQLEKSRLLSDRFSAERPKGSFSTLEIQRTEQGDSAMYLCASSSPGTGSGYTFGSGTRLTVV.

The rearrangement uses TRBV19 and TRBJ2-7; 7 nucleotides agree with TRBD2. V shed 3 bases, J shed 4 bases, and the junction held 9 bases outside the gene matches. Germline lookup yields CDR1 LNHDA and CDR2 SQIVND (reference sequence). The CDR3 spans 15 residues. The CDR3 reads CASSMGGLSGYEQYF. The CDR3 DNA reads TGTGCCAGTAGTATGGGGGGGTTGAGTGGATACGAGCAGTACTTC.

Here the CDR3 DNA reads TGTGCCAGCAGCAAAGAGGGGGGGCTACAAGAGACCCAGTACTTC. Amino acids: CASSKEGGLQETQYF. The V call is TRBV21-1, the J call TRBJ2-5; the table's TRBD2 call for D was not verified on the DNA. TRBV21-1 corresponds to a pseudogene. The CDR3 length is 15 residues.

CDR3 bases: TGTGCCTGGGGTCTCTCTGGAAACACCATATATTTT. Protein sequence: CAWGLSGNTIYF. The rearrangement links TRBV30 to TRBJ1-3; no definite D call. Germline V lookup: CDR1 GTSNPN, CDR2 SVGIG (reference sequence). The CDR3 sequence is 12 residues long. V was shortened by 5 bases and J by 0 bases, with 5 bases between the two germline ends.

V and J are TRBV4-1 and TRBJ2-5, with TRBD1 matching over 7 bases. CDR1 MGHRA and CDR2 YSYEKL come from the germline V gene. Unmatched junction bases numbered 9, after V lost 3 bases and J lost 5 bases. CDR3 length equals 15 residues. CDR3 sequence (DNA): TGCGCCAGCAGCCATCTCCAGGGGGATGGTGAGACCCAGTACTTC. It translates to CASSHLQGDGETQYF.

Only one count was recorded for this clone. The V call is TRBV11-2, the J call TRBJ1-2; D unresolved. CDR3 length equals 14 residues. Germline-derived CDR1 and CDR2 are SGHAT and FQNNGV. Between the trimmed V and J ends, which lost 1 base and 2 bases, there was a span of 8 bases. This CDR3 is CASSLGQKNYGYTF. The CDR3 bases are TGTGCCAGCAGCTTAGGCCAGAAGAACTATGGCTACACCTTC.

The chain employs TRBV30 and TRBJ2-3; D ambiguous. This CDR3 contains 11 residues. Germline CDR1 is GTSNPN and CDR2 is SVGIG (reference sequence). Trimming shortened V by 1 base and J by 4 bases, and 3 bases separated the two germline ends. Here the CDR3 DNA reads TGTGCCTGGAGTGCGTCAGATACGCAGTATTTT. As protein: CAWSASDTQYF. The full variable domain, completed using reference TRBV30 and TRBJ2-3, is SQTIHQWPATLVQPVGSPLSLECTVEGTSNPNLYWYRQAAGRGLQLLFYSVGIGQISSEVPQNLSASRPQDRQFILSSKKLLLSDSGFYLCAWSASDTQYFGPGTRLTVL.